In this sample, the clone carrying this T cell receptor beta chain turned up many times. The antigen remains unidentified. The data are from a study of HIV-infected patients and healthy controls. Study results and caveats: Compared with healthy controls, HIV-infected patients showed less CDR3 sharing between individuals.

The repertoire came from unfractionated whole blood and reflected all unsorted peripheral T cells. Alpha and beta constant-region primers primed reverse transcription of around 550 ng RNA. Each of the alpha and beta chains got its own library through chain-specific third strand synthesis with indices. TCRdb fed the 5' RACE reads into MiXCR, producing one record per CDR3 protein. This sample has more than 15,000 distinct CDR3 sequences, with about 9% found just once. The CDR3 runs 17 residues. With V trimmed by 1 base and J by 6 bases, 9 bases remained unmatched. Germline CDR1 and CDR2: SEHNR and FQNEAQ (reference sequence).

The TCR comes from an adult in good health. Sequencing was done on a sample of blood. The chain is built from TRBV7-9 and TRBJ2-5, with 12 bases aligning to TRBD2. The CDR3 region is CASSLGPSGRALKTQYF. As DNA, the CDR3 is TGTGCCAGCAGCTTAGGTCCTAGCGGGAGGGCCCTGAAGACCCAGTACTTC.